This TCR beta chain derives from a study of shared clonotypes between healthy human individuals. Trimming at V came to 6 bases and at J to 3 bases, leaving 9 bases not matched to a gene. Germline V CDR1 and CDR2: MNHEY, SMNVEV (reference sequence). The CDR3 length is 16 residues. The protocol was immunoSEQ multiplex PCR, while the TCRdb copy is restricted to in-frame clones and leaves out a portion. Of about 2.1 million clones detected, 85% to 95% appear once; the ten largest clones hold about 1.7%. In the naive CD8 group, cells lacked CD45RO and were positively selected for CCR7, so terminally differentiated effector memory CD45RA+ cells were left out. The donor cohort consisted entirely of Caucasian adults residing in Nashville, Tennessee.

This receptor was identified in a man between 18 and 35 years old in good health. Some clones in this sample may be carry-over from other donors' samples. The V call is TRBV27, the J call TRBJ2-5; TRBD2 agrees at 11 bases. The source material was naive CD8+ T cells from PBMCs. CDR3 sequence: CASRGPPGLAEETQYF. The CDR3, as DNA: TGTGCCAGCAGGGGCCCCCCGGGACTAGCGGAAGAGACCCAGTACTTC.